Listed below are T cell receptor beta chains from one sample, sequenced in a study of T cells after yellow fever vaccination. TCRdb reanalysed the 5' RACE reads using MiXCR and keeps one entry per CDR3 protein. Of some 300,000 distinct CDR3 sequences listed, 8.7% are singletons. The input for sequencing was CD4+ T cells sorted from PBMCs, taken 5 days after the yellow fever booster vaccination. These receptors originate from a man younger than 35 who received the YFV17D yellow fever vaccine. CDR3s include the opening cysteine and the closing phenylalanine or tryptophan. D genes are given only for firm matches. Size is stated for part of the rows, as once, few or many counts, or as a class when the clone is expanded.

J	V	D	size	DNA	CDR3
TRBJ1-1	TRBV4-1	-	few	TGCGCCAGCAGCCAAGATAGCCGATTGAACACTGAAGCTTTCTTT	CASSQDSRLNTEAFF
TRBJ2-1	TRBV12-3/TRBV12-4	TRBD2	few	TGTGCCAGCAGGTCTAGCGGGGGTCCTGAGCCCTACAATGAGCAGTTCTTC	CASRSSGGPEPYNEQFF
TRBJ1-5	TRBV5-8	-	-	TGTGCCAGCAGCTCCTCTCCGGGGGGGTATGGCAATCAGCCCCAGCATTTT	CASSSSPGGYGNQPQHF
TRBJ2-2	TRBV4-3	-	-	TGCGCCAGCAGCCGCCGCCTCCTGTCCGGGGAGCTGTTTTTT	CASSRRLLSGELFF
TRBJ2-3	TRBV3-1	-	many	TGTGCCAGCAGCCATTCAGGGTTCACAGATACGCAGTATTTT	CASSHSGFTDTQYF
TRBJ1-6	TRBV27	TRBD1	few	TGTGCCAGCAGTTTTGGGGCTGGACAGGGGGCGGTGAGTTCACCCCTCCACTTT	CASSFGAGQGAVSSPLHF
TRBJ2-5	TRBV6-2/TRBV6-3	TRBD1	-	TGTGCCAGCAGTTATCGGCAGGGGGCTTATCGAGAGACCCAGTACTTC	CASSYRQGAYRETQYF
TRBJ2-5	TRBV4-3	TRBD2	few	TGCGCCAGCAGCCAAGCGTCTAGCGGGGGGCGAGGAGAGACCCAGTACTTC	CASSQASSGGRGETQYF
TRBJ1-2	TRBV12-3/TRBV12-4	-	-	TGTGCCAGCAGTTGGGGGGGCACTAACTATGGCTACACCTTC	CASSWGGTNYGYTF
TRBJ2-4	TRBV4-1	-	many	TGCGCCAGCAGCCAAGGGGACGGTCGTGCTTTAGCCAAAAACATTCAGTACTTC	CASSQGDGRALAKNIQYF
TRBJ2-4	TRBV5-1	-	many	TGCGCCAGCAGCTTGGCGGGGGACCTGGGAAACATTCAGTACTTC	CASSLAGDLGNIQYF
TRBJ2-7	TRBV6-2/TRBV6-3	-	-	TGTGCCAGCAGTTACTCGATGACAGAACCCTACGAGCAGTACTTC	CASSYSMTEPYEQYF
TRBJ2-2	TRBV4-2	-	few	TGTGCCAGCAGCCAAGAAAGGGGGGGGGCCGGGGAGCTGTTTTTT	CASSQERGGAGELFF
TRBJ2-5	TRBV19	-	-	TGTGCCAGTAGACCCTCGGGGGCGAAGACCCAGTACTTC	CASRPSGAKTQYF
TRBJ2-7	TRBV5-1	TRBD1	many	TGCGCCAGCAGGACAGGGATCTCCTACGAGCAGTACTTC	CASRTGISYEQYF
TRBJ2-7	TRBV20-1	-	many	TGCAGTGCTAGAGATGGGCGGAAGAGCTCCTACGAGCAGTACTTC	CSARDGRKSSYEQYF
TRBJ2-1	TRBV30	TRBD1	-	TGTGCCTGGACCAGACAGGGGGAGGGATTCTTC	CAWTRQGEGFF
TRBJ1-1	TRBV11-1	-	few	TGTGCCAGCAGCTTGCACCCCGGGAGAAACACTGAAGCTTTCTTT	CASSLHPGRNTEAFF
TRBJ2-5	TRBV5-6	-	many	TGTGCCAGCAGCTTAGGACCCGCAACGGTCCAGTACTTC	CASSLGPATVQYF
TRBJ2-7	TRBV3-1	-	many	TGTGCCAGCAGCGTGGGGCTGCCTCCCTACGAGCAGTACTTC	CASSVGLPPYEQYF
TRBJ2-3	TRBV28	TRBD1	few	TGTGCCAGCAGTTTATGGGGGACAGGGTCCCCAGATACGCAGTATTTT	CASSLWGTGSPDTQYF
TRBJ1-2	TRBV12-3/TRBV12-4	TRBD1	few	TGTGCCAGCAGCCGGGACAGGTCCGGTGGCTACACCTTC	CASSRDRSGGYTF
TRBJ2-6	TRBV6-5	-	many	TGTGCCAGCAGTACCCCTAGTACTGGGGCCAACGTCCTGACTTTC	CASSTPSTGANVLTF
TRBJ2-5	TRBV20-1	TRBD2	few	TGCAGTGCTAGTCTGGGACTAGCAGAAGAGACCCAGTACTTC	CSASLGLAEETQYF
TRBJ2-5	TRBV15	TRBD2	few	TGTGCCACTCGTTCGGGGGGGGCCTTTGAGACCCAGTACTTC	CATRSGGAFETQYF
TRBJ1-2	TRBV6-2/TRBV6-3	TRBD1	many	TGTGCCAGCAGTCGAGGGACAGGGACCTATGGCTACACCTTC	CASSRGTGTYGYTF
TRBJ2-1	TRBV12-3/TRBV12-4	TRBD1	few	TGTGCCAGCAGCGATCTCAGGGGGTCCTACAATGAGCAGTTCTTC	CASSDLRGSYNEQFF
TRBJ2-3	TRBV12-3/TRBV12-4	TRBD2	-	TGTGCCAGCATACTAGCGGCCACAGATACGCAGTATTTT	CASILAATDTQYF
TRBJ1-1	TRBV11-2	-	-	TGTGCCAGCAGCATAGCAGGATACACTGAAGCTTTCTTT	CASSIAGYTEAFF
TRBJ1-3	TRBV2	-	-	TGTGCCAGCACCGAAGGGGCGGGGAACACCATATATTTT	CASTEGAGNTIYF
TRBJ2-5	TRBV5-1	TRBD2	many	TGCGCCAGCAGCCCCCCCGTAGCGGGGGAAGAGACCCAGTACTTC	CASSPPVAGEETQYF
TRBJ2-2	TRBV28	TRBD2	many	TGTGCCAGCACCCTCGGGGGGGCGAACACCGGGGAGCTGTTTTTT	CASTLGGANTGELFF
TRBJ2-6	TRBV5-1	-	-	TGCGCCAGCAGCTTGGCGGCCAGGGCTGGGGCCAACGTCCTGACTTTC	CASSLAARAGANVLTF
TRBJ1-2	TRBV9	-	-	TGTGCCAGCAGCGAGGAAGCGGGGGCCCGGGGGGATGGCTACACCTTC	CASSEEAGARGDGYTF
TRBJ2-1	TRBV6-5	TRBD2	few	TGTGCCAGCAGTTACTCGCTTAGCGGGGGGGATTACAATGAGCAGTTCTTC	CASSYSLSGGDYNEQFF
TRBJ2-3	TRBV7-2	-	many	TGTGCCAGCAGCCGGAGCAGCGCAGAGTCCCATACGCAGTATTTT	CASSRSSAESHTQYF
TRBJ2-5	TRBV4-3	-	many	TGCGCCAGCAGCCAAGATCGAAGCGGAGGCCGAGAGACCCAGTACTTC	CASSQDRSGGRETQYF
TRBJ2-5	TRBV3-1	-	-	TGTGCCAGCAGCCAAGGCCGGATAGAGACCCAGTACTTC	CASSQGRIETQYF
TRBJ1-3	TRBV6-2/TRBV6-3	-	-	TGTGCCAGCAGTTCGGACATCTCTGGAAACACCATATATTTT	CASSSDISGNTIYF
TRBJ1-4	TRBV2	TRBD1	few	TGTGCCAGCAGTACTACAGGGGTTCTTGCAACTAATGAAAAACTGTTTTTT	CASSTTGVLATNEKLFF
TRBJ2-3	TRBV7-2	TRBD2	few	TGTGCCAGCAGCGGCGGGGGGTGGGCAGATACGCAGTATTTT	CASSGGGWADTQYF
TRBJ1-6	TRBV6-5	TRBD1	-	TGTGCCAGCAGAGATGGGACAGGTCATAATTCACCCCTCCACTTT	CASRDGTGHNSPLHF
TRBJ2-3	TRBV30	-	many	TGTGCCTGGACAGGGGATACGCAGTATTTT	CAWTGDTQYF
TRBJ2-2	TRBV12-3/TRBV12-4	-	few	TGTGCCAGTAGGAGTTTCACCGGGGAGCTGTTTTTT	CASRSFTGELFF
TRBJ2-5	TRBV5-4	-	few	TGTGCCAGCGCAAACCAAGAGACCCAGTACTTC	CASANQETQYF
TRBJ2-1	TRBV24-1	-	-	TGTGCCACCAGCGACAGATACAATGAGCAGTTCTTC	CATSDRYNEQFF
TRBJ2-5	TRBV5-6	-	few	TGTGCCAGCAGCTTGGCCGGTAGTGAGACCCAGTACTTC	CASSLAGSETQYF